The 10 T cell receptor beta chains given below trace back to one sample, sequenced in a study of siplizumab effects on memory and regulatory T cells. The assay was immunoSEQ multiplex PCR, and TCRdb's table has in-frame clones only and misses some. The table lists 50,000 to 70,000 clones, nearly 98% of them singletons. The sequenced sample was naive CD8+ T cells sorted from blood. These receptors came from a human donor in good health.

The rearrangement joins TRBV7-6 to TRBJ1-4, with 9 bases that match TRBD1. The V and J ends lost 7 bases and 0 bases, in that order; junction bases with no gene match: 12. This CDR3 has 18 residues. CDR1 and CDR2 (germline): SGHVS, FNYEAQ. This CDR3 reads CASTHDLGQGATNEKLFF. In DNA form, the CDR3 reads TGTGCCAGCACCCACGACCTGGGACAGGGAGCAACTAATGAAAAACTGTTTTTT.

This chain links TRBV4-1 with TRBJ1-2; possibly TRBD1 for D (6 bases). The CDR3 extends over 14 amino acids. V was clipped by 0 bases and J by 6 bases, with 11 bases between them. The germline V gene encodes CDR1 MGHRA and CDR2 YSYEKL. The CDR3 coding sequence is TGCGCCAGCAGCCAAGACGCAAGGGGGAATGGCTACACCTTC. Translated: CASSQDARGNGYTF.

The chain couples TRBV2 to TRBJ1-1; D might be TRBD1 (5 bases). The germline V and J ends were trimmed by 5 bases and 3 bases, with 22 bases remaining between them. Per germline, CDR1 SNHLY and CDR2 FYNNEI. CDR3 length: 17 amino acids. The chain's CDR3 is CASSRHNQGLVDTEAFF. The CDR3, as DNA: TGTGCCAGCAGTCGGCATAACCAGGGCCTGGTGGACACTGAAGCTTTCTTT.

A single count supports this clone. CDR3 sequence reads: CASSGYEQYF. In DNA form, the CDR3 reads TGTGCCAGCAGTGGTTACGAGCAGTACTTC. The rearrangement uses TRBV25-1 and TRBJ2-7; D unclear. This CDR3 has 10 amino acids. V lost 4 bases and J lost 4, with 2 bases in between. The germline V gene encodes CDR1 MGHDK and CDR2 SYGVNS.

The chain recombines TRBV7-6 with TRBJ2-1; 7 nucleotides match TRBD2. Germline loops: CDR1 SGHVS, CDR2 FNYEAQ. Losses at the gene ends were 0 bases for V and 8 bases for J; bases not matched to a gene: 4. The CDR3 has 14 residues. The CDR3 is CASSLAGGFDEQFF. The DNA of the CDR3 is TGTGCCAGCAGCTTAGCGGGGGGGTTCGATGAGCAGTTCTTC.

The rearrangement links TRBV28 to TRBJ2-7; 9 bases agree with TRBD1. CDR3 length: 14 amino acids. V lost 6 bases to trimming and J lost 5 bases; unmatched junction nucleotides: 8. Per germline, CDR1 MDHEN and CDR2 SYDVKM. CDR3: CASRTGTGSHEQYF. CDR3 DNA sequence: TGTGCCAGCAGAACCGGGACAGGGTCCCACGAGCAGTACTTC.

V and J are TRBV19 and TRBJ2-4; 9 nucleotides agree with TRBD1. V lost 5 bases and J lost 3; bases outside the gene matches: 11. CDR1 is LNHDA, CDR2 SQIVND, per germline (reference sequence). The CDR3 sequence is 17 residues long. The CDR3 spells CASSDRDRDSDKNIQYF. In DNA form, the CDR3 reads TGTGCCAGTAGTGACCGGGACAGGGATTCGGACAAAAACATTCAGTACTTC.

The rearrangement uses TRBV7-2 and TRBJ2-7, with 7 nucleotides matching TRBD1. Trimming cost V 7 bases and J 1 base; bases outside gene matches: 7. This CDR3 is 14 amino acids long. From germline, CDR1 is SGHTA and CDR2 FQGNSA. CDR3 sequence: CASTDRQGSYEQYF. The CDR3, as DNA: TGTGCCAGCACCGATAGACAGGGTTCCTACGAGCAGTACTTC.

This chain connects TRBV27 to TRBJ2-7; 13 bases map to TRBD2. The CDR3 is 15 amino acids. V shed 4 bases, J shed 2 bases, and the junction held 2 bases outside the gene matches. The germline V gene encodes CDR1 MNHEY and CDR2 SMNVEV (reference sequence). Written as DNA, the CDR3 is TGTGCCAGCAGTTCCGGACTAGCGGGGGCCTACGAGCAGTACTTC. Its protein product is CASSSGLAGAYEQYF.

The J gene is TRBJ2-5, the V gene TRBV9; the D gene could be TRBD1 or TRBD2 (5 bases each). Trimming shortened V by 0 bases and J by 5 bases, and 17 bases separated the two germline ends. The CDR3 runs to 16 residues. Germline V gene sequence: CDR1 SGDLS, CDR2 YYNGEE. The CDR3 nucleotides read TGTGCCAGCAGCGTAGCCGCCGGGGCCACCGAGGAGACCCAGTACTTC. Residues: CASSVAAGATEETQYF. The full variable domain, its missing parts supplied by reference TRBV9 and TRBJ2-5, is DSGVTQTPKHLITATGQRVTLRCSPRSGDLSVYWYQQSLDQGLQFLIQYYNGEERAKGNILERFSAQQFPDLHSELNLSSLELGDSALYFCASSVAAGATEETQYFGPGTRLLVL.